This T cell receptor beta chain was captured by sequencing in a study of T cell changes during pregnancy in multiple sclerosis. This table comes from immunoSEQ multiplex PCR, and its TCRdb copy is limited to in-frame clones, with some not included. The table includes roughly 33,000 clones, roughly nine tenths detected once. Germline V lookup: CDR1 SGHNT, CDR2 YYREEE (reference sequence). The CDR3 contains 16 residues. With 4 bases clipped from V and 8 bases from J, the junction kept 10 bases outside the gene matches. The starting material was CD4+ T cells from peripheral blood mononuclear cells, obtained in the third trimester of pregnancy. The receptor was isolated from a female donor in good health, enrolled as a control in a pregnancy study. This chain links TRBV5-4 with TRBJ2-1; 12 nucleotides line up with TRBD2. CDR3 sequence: CASSPSPSGREDEQFF. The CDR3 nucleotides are TGTGCCAGCAGCCCATCGCCTAGCGGGAGGGAGGATGAGCAGTTCTTC.